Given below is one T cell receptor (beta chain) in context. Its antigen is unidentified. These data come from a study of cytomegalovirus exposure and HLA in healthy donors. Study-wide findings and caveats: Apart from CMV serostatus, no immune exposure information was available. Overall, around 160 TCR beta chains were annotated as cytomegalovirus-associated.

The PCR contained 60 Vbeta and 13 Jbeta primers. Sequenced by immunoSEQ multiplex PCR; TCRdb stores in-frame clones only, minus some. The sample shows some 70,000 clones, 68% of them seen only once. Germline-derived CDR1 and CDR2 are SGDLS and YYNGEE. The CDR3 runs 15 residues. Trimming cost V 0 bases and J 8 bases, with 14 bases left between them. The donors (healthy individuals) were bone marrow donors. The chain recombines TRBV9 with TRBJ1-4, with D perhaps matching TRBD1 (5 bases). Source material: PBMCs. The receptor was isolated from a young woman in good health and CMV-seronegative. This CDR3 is CASSVGGGKTEKLFF. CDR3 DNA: TGTGCCAGCAGCGTAGGTGGGGGGAAGACGGAAAAACTGTTTTTT. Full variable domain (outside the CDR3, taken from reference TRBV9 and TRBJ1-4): DSGVTQTPKHLITATGQRVTLRCSPRSGDLSVYWYQQSLDQGLQFLIQYYNGEERAKGNILERFSAQQFPDLHSELNLSSLELGDSALYFCASSVGGGKTEKLFFGSGTQLSVL.